These 27 T cell receptor beta chains share one sample of origin, sequenced in a study of cytomegalovirus exposure and HLA in healthy donors. PCR primers comprised 60 Vbeta and 13 Jbeta primers. The method was immunoSEQ multiplex PCR; TCRdb's version includes in-frame clones alone and lacks a portion of them. The sample has approximately 100,000 clones, under 80% seen once. Sequenced material: PBMCs. These receptors came from a woman aged 50 to 65 in good health and CMV-seropositive.

V is TRBV6-4 and J is TRBJ2-1; TRBD2 is a possible D gene (7 bases). Germline CDR1 MRHNA, CDR2 SNTAGT. This CDR3 has 13 residues. V dropped 5 bases and J dropped 8 bases, with 13 bases sitting between them. The CDR3 spells CASSPGGHHEQFF. Here the CDR3 DNA reads TGTGCCAGCAGTCCGGGGGGCCACCATGAGCAGTTCTTC.

The chain has TRBV13 and TRBJ2-2; 10 bases map to TRBD1. CDR3 size: 16 residues. CDR1 and CDR2 (germline): PRHDT, FYEKMQ (reference sequence). The V gene end was trimmed by 5 bases and the J gene end by 3 bases; junction bases not matched to a gene: 6. Here the CDR3 reads CASSGWTGGDTGELFF. CDR3 in DNA: TGTGCCAGCAGCGGATGGACAGGGGGGGACACCGGGGAGCTGTTTTTT.

As DNA, the CDR3 is TGTGCCAGCAGTCCAAGTTCGGGACAGGGGCTCTATGGCTACACCTTC. This encodes CASSPSSGQGLYGYTF. This sequence joins TRBV28 and TRBJ1-2, with 10 bases lining up with TRBD1. V lost 5 bases to trimming and J lost 4 bases; unmatched junction nucleotides: 10. Germline loops: CDR1 MDHEN, CDR2 SYDVKM. This CDR3 contains 16 residues.

This clone was observed once. V gene TRBV2 combines with J gene TRBJ1-5, with D possibly TRBD1 on 6 matching bases. The CDR3 covers 14 residues. The ends were cut back, 5 bases at V and 5 bases at J, with 13 bases in the middle. In germline, CDR1 is SNHLY, CDR2 FYNNEI. The CDR3 here is CASSLQGWDQPQHF. In nucleotides, the CDR3 is TGTGCCAGCAGTTTACAGGGTTGGGATCAGCCCCAGCATTTT.

The rearrangement joins TRBV27 to TRBJ1-4, with D perhaps matching TRBD1 (5 bases). Looked up from germline, CDR1 is MNHEY and CDR2 is SMNVEV (reference sequence). V lost 4 bases and J lost 5, with 11 bases in between. CDR3 size: 14 residues. The CDR3 DNA sequence: TGTGCCAGCAGTTCCGCCGGGGGAAATGAAAAACTGTTTTTT. It is translated as CASSSAGGNEKLFF. The full variable domain, its missing parts supplied by reference TRBV27 and TRBJ1-4, is EAQVTQNPRYLITVTGKKLTVTCSQNMNHEYMSWYRQDPGLGLRQIYYSMNVEVTDKGDVPEGYKVSRKEKRNFPLILESPSPNQTSLYFCASSSAGGNEKLFFGSGTQLSVL.

This chain uses TRBV7-2 with TRBJ2-1, with 7 bases fitting TRBD1. The J segment lost 3 bases and the V segment lost 5 bases, leaving 7 bases of the junction unmatched. Germline V gene data show CDR1 as SGHTA and CDR2 as FQGNSA. The CDR3 loop spans 15 amino acids. The CDR3 region has the DNA TGTGCCAGCAGCCCCATGGCAGGGGGCTACAATGAGCAGTTCTTC. As protein: CASSPMAGGYNEQFF.

The chain has TRBV19 and TRBJ1-1; 7 positions match TRBD1. V lost 7 bases, J lost 0 bases, and 8 bases stayed unmatched. CDR3 length: 15 amino acids. Germline V lookup: CDR1 LNHDA, CDR2 SQIVND (reference sequence). CDR3 in DNA: TGTGCCAGTATTCAGGCACAGGGGATGAACACTGAAGCTTTCTTT. Translation gives CASIQAQGMNTEAFF.

This sequence joins TRBV5-1 and TRBJ1-3, with 9 nucleotides matching TRBD1. The germline CDR1 and CDR2 sequences are SGHRS and YFSETQ. V was clipped by 4 bases and J by 2 bases; unmatched bases: 10. The CDR3 sequence is 17 residues long. CDR3 residues: CASSPAAQGAAGNTIYF. The CDR3 DNA follows: TGCGCCAGCAGCCCCGCCGCACAGGGGGCGGCTGGAAACACCATATATTTT.

J is TRBJ2-7 and V is TRBV4-2; 7 bases map to TRBD1. There are 14 residues in the CDR3. The trim removed 4 bases at V and 5 bases at J, leaving 8 bases unmatched. Germline lookup yields CDR1 LGHNA and CDR2 YNFKEQ. The CDR3 sequence is CASSLGQASNEQYF. In DNA, the CDR3 is TGTGCCAGCAGCCTAGGACAGGCGTCAAACGAGCAGTACTTC.

The chain links TRBV5-1 to TRBJ2-5, with 7 nucleotides matching TRBD2. Trimming at V came to 1 base and at J to 5 bases, leaving 5 bases not matched to a gene. The V gene's germline CDR1 is SGHRS and CDR2 YFSETQ. The CDR3 length is 14 residues. CDR3 amino acids: CASSLMGGMETQYF. The CDR3 region has the DNA TGCGCCAGCAGCTTGATGGGGGGGATGGAGACCCAGTACTTC.

This clone was found a few times. The genes are TRBV7-9 and TRBJ1-3; D remains ambiguous. The germline V gene encodes CDR1 SEHNR and CDR2 FQNEAQ (reference sequence). Trimming shortened V by 5 bases and J by 4 bases, and 24 bases separated the two germline ends. The CDR3 spans 18 residues. CDR3 DNA sequence: TGTGCCAGCAGCCTTGATGGGGAGAACCAAGAGTCCGGAAACACCATATATTTT. It yields the protein CASSLDGENQESGNTIYF. Supplemented by reference TRBV7-9 and TRBJ1-3, the full variable domain reads DTGVSQNPRHKITKRGQNVTFRCDPISEHNRLYWYRQTLGQGPEFLTYFQNEAQLEKSRLLSDRFSAERPKGSFSTLEIQRTEQGDSAMYLCASSLDGENQESGNTIYFGEGSWLTVV.

The V and J genes are TRBV6-5 and TRBJ2-7, with TRBD2 as a possible D gene (6 bases). Trimming took 5 bases from V and 3 from J, leaving 8 bases between them. The CDR3 is made up of 12 amino acids. Germline V gene sequence: CDR1 MNHEY, CDR2 SVGAGI. The chain's CDR3 is CASSLGGYEQYF. In DNA, the CDR3 is TGTGCCAGCAGTCTGGGGGGCTACGAGCAGTACTTC.

The chain recombines TRBV27 with TRBJ1-1; tentative D call: TRBD1 (5 bases). Per germline, CDR1 MNHEY and CDR2 SMNVEV (reference sequence). Trimming stripped 1 base from V and 11 bases from J, with 11 bases between. The length of the CDR3 is 12 residues. CDR3 residues: CASSLFAGPAFF. CDR3 DNA: TGTGCCAGCAGTTTATTTGCAGGGCCCGCTTTCTTT.

V gene TRBV19 combines with J gene TRBJ2-1; TRBD2 matches at 15 bases. CDR1 is LNHDA and CDR2 is SQIVND in the germline V gene (reference sequence). The V segment lost 3 bases and the J segment 9 bases; nucleotides outside the gene matches: 6. This CDR3 has 16 amino acids. CDR3 protein: CASSILGTSGGTEQFF. In nucleotides, the CDR3 is TGTGCCAGTAGTATTCTTGGGACTAGCGGGGGGACTGAGCAGTTCTTC.

The chain employs TRBV28 and TRBJ1-5; D might be TRBD1 (5 bases). V was trimmed by 6 bases and J by 0 bases, leaving 18 bases between them. The germline gives CDR1 MDHEN, CDR2 SYDVKM. The CDR3 has 17 amino acids. This CDR3 reads CASSSVSDTYSNQPQHF. DNA of the CDR3: TGTGCCAGCAGCTCAGTGTCGGACACATATAGCAATCAGCCCCAGCATTTT. The variable domain in full, completed from reference TRBV28 and TRBJ1-5, reads DVKVTQSSRYLVKRTGEKVFLECVQDMDHENMFWYRQDPGLGLRLIYFSYDVKMKEKGDIPEGYSVSREKKERFSLILESASTNQTSMYLCASSSVSDTYSNQPQHFGDGTRLSIL.

This clone turned up a few times. The chain has TRBV4-1 and TRBJ1-4, with D perhaps TRBD1 (5 bases). CDR1 is MGHRA, CDR2 YSYEKL, per germline. This CDR3 contains 17 residues. V gave up 4 bases and J gave up 7 bases, with 22 bases separating them. In DNA, the CDR3 is TGCGCCAGCAGCCCGACCTGGGCACAGGTACAAGGTGAAAAACTGTTTTTT. Translating it yields CASSPTWAQVQGEKLFF.

The chain has TRBV7-9 and TRBJ1-3, with D uncertain. The V end was cut by 8 bases, the J end by 0 bases, with 11 bases between. Germline V gene data show CDR1 as SEHNR and CDR2 as FQNEAQ (reference sequence). CDR3 length equals 14 residues. The DNA for the CDR3 is TGTGCCAGCTCTAGACCGTTCTCTGGAAACACCATATATTTT. The encoded protein is CASSRPFSGNTIYF.

The chain employs TRBV7-2 and TRBJ1-3; no reliable D call. Trimming took off 5 bases at V and 0 bases at J, with 14 bases between the two ends. This CDR3 has 16 residues. Germline loops: CDR1 SGHTA, CDR2 FQGNSA. CDR3 region: CASSPRLFDSGNTIYF. CDR3 sequence (DNA): TGTGCCAGCAGCCCTCGACTGTTCGACTCTGGAAACACCATATATTTT.

This chain joins TRBV6-5 and TRBJ2-7; D is unresolved. CDR1 and CDR2 from the germline V gene are MNHEY and SVGAGI. The V end was cut by 6 bases, the J end by 0 bases, with 12 bases between. CDR3 length equals 14 residues. Written as DNA, the CDR3 is TGTGCCAGCAGCGCCGGAGCGAGCTCCTACGAGCAGTACTTC. Translated: CASSAGASSYEQYF.

This clone turned up a few times. This sequence joins TRBV7-9 and TRBJ1-6; no firm D call. Trimming removed 1 base from V and 5 bases from J, with 6 bases in between. Per the germline V gene, CDR1 is SEHNR and CDR2 is FQNEAQ (reference sequence). The CDR3 loop spans 14 amino acids. DNA for the CDR3: TGTGCCAGCAGCTTAGATCCTAATAATTCACCCCTCCACTTT. It codes for CASSLDPNNSPLHF. The variable domain in full, completed from reference TRBV7-9 and TRBJ1-6, reads DTGVSQNPRHKITKRGQNVTFRCDPISEHNRLYWYRQTLGQGPEFLTYFQNEAQLEKSRLLSDRFSAERPKGSFSTLEIQRTEQGDSAMYLCASSLDPNNSPLHFGNGTRLTVT.

This sequence joins TRBV5-6 and TRBJ2-1, with D tentatively TRBD1 (5 bases). CDR3 length equals 15 residues. Trimming removed 6 bases from V and 7 bases from J, with 20 bases in between. Germline V gene data show CDR1 as SGHDT and CDR2 as YYEEEE. The CDR3 DNA reads as TGTGCCAGCACCTTATACCAGACAGTTGGGAATGAGCAGTTCTTC. The encoded protein is CASTLYQTVGNEQFF.

V and J are TRBV9 and TRBJ1-2, with 7 bases aligning to TRBD1. Germline CDR1 and CDR2: SGDLS and YYNGEE. The CDR3 runs to 14 residues. The V segment lost 4 bases and the J segment 1 base; nucleotides outside the gene matches: 4. As DNA, the CDR3 is TGTGCCAGCAGCCCCAGACAGGGTAACTATGGCTACACCTTC. Amino acid sequence: CASSPRQGNYGYTF.

This clone was observed a handful of times. This chain's CDR3 is CASSSGAGNSPLHF. The CDR3 DNA sequence: TGTGCCAGCAGTTCAGGGGCCGGTAATTCACCCCTCCACTTT. The rearrangement uses TRBV28 and TRBJ1-6; D is possibly TRBD1 (6 bases). Germline lookup yields CDR1 MDHEN and CDR2 SYDVKM. The CDR3 has 14 residues. The V end lost 4 bases, the J end lost 6 bases, and 10 bases lay between the germline ends. The full variable domain, completed using reference TRBV28 and TRBJ1-6, is DVKVTQSSRYLVKRTGEKVFLECVQDMDHENMFWYRQDPGLGLRLIYFSYDVKMKEKGDIPEGYSVSREKKERFSLILESASTNQTSMYLCASSSGAGNSPLHFGNGTRLTVT.

V usage is TRBV5-4 and J usage is TRBJ2-5; D is undetermined. Germline V gene sequence: CDR1 SGHNT, CDR2 YYREEE (reference sequence). Trimming took off 2 bases at V and 3 bases at J, with 5 bases between the two ends. The length of the CDR3 is 12 residues. CDR3 region: CASSLPEETQYF. For the CDR3, the DNA is TGTGCCAGCAGCTTACCGGAAGAGACCCAGTACTTC.

The chain combines TRBV7-2 with TRBJ1-2, with D unresolved. Germline values: CDR1 SGHTA, CDR2 FQGNSA. Trimming stripped 2 bases from V and 8 bases from J, with 12 bases between. CDR3 length: 13 amino acids. This CDR3 reads CASSLSPGWGYTF. CDR3 nucleotide sequence: TGTGCCAGCAGCTTATCTCCGGGTTGGGGCTACACCTTC.

The chain has TRBV11-2 and TRBJ1-1; TRBD1 aligns across 11 bases. In germline, CDR1 is SGHAT, CDR2 FQNNGV. V dropped 2 bases and J dropped 5; count of bases not matched to a gene: 7. The CDR3 has 16 residues. The CDR3 sequence is CASSLWTGGENTEAFF. In nucleotides, the CDR3 is TGTGCCAGCAGCTTATGGACAGGGGGCGAGAATACTGAAGCTTTCTTT.

This rearrangement joins TRBV7-8 to TRBJ1-4, with D uncertain. This CDR3 is 14 amino acids long. In germline, CDR1 is SGHVS, CDR2 FQNEAQ. Trimming took 1 base from V and 8 from J, leaving 11 bases between them. The CDR3 spells CASSLEGVREKLFF. The CDR3, as DNA: TGTGCCAGCAGCTTAGAGGGAGTTCGGGAAAAACTGTTTTTT.